The 22 T cell receptor beta chains below come from one sample, sequenced in a study of shared clonotypes between healthy human individuals. Measured with immunoSEQ multiplex PCR; TCRdb has only the in-frame clones, and not every one. The data contain more than 1.2 million clones, approximately 98.5% of them seen just once; the ten biggest clones take up 0.36%. The sequenced sample was naive CD4+ T cells sorted from blood. Subset defined: CD45RA+ positively selected. These receptors were obtained from a man aged 25-45 years in good health.

The genes are TRBV4-3 and TRBJ2-2; TRBD2 matches 7 bases. Losses at the gene ends were 0 bases for V and 8 bases for J; bases not matched to a gene: 12. This CDR3 has 17 residues. In germline, CDR1 is LGHNA, CDR2 YSLEER. CDR3 DNA sequence: TGCGCCAGCAGCCAAGATCGAATGGGGAGGGTGATTGGGGAGCTGTTTTTT. It codes for CASSQDRMGRVIGELFF.

The rearrangement links TRBV7-3 to TRBJ1-1; D gene uncertain. There are 14 residues in the CDR3. Trimming pared 1 base from V and 4 bases from J, leaving 10 bases between. Per the germline V gene, CDR1 is SGHTA and CDR2 is FQGTGA. The CDR3 reads CASSLNRARTEAFF. The CDR3 coding sequence is TGTGCCAGCAGCTTAAACCGGGCGCGCACTGAAGCTTTCTTT.

This chain joins TRBV6-1 and TRBJ2-7; D may be TRBD1 (6 bases). V lost 4 bases and J lost 0, with 13 bases in between. The CDR3 contains 15 residues. From germline, CDR1 is MNHNS and CDR2 SASEGT. The CDR3 coding sequence is TGTGCCAGCAGTGCCACCGGGACATACTCCTACGAGCAGTACTTC. This translates into CASSATGTYSYEQYF.

The rearrangement links TRBV20-1 to TRBJ1-1, with D unresolved. Deletions cut 7 bases from V and 3 bases from J, with 9 bases between. Germline V gene lookup returns CDR1 DFQATT and CDR2 SNEGSKA (reference sequence). The CDR3 sequence is 11 residues long. The CDR3 loop reads CSGVGDTEAFF. The DNA of the CDR3 is TGCAGTGGGGTCGGGGACACTGAAGCTTTCTTT.

The gene calls are TRBV18 and TRBJ2-2; 10 positions match TRBD2. The V gene end was trimmed by 3 bases and the J gene end by 0 bases; junction bases not matched to a gene: 4. Germline values: CDR1 KGHSH, CDR2 LQKENI. The CDR3 is made up of 17 amino acids. The CDR3: CASSPLSGRANTGELFF. The CDR3, as DNA: TGTGCCAGCTCACCTTTAAGCGGGAGGGCGAACACCGGGGAGCTGTTTTTT.

A word on this clone: Different DNA sequences within this sample yield the same CDR3. The chain joins TRBV6-1 to TRBJ1-5; tentative D call: TRBD1 (5 bases). This CDR3 spans 13 amino acids. Between the trimmed V and J ends, which lost 1 base and 7 bases, there was a span of 8 bases. Germline V gene lookup returns CDR1 MNHNS and CDR2 SASEGT. The CDR3 coding sequence is TGTGCCAGCAGTGAAGGGCGGGGGCAGCCCCAGCATTTT. Its protein is CASSEGRGQPQHF.

CDR3 sequence: CASSQGVPDTQYF. In nucleotides, the CDR3 is TGTGCCAGTAGTCAAGGGGTCCCAGATACGCAGTATTTT. This chain links TRBV19 with TRBJ2-3; TRBD1 is a possible D gene (5 bases). The CDR3 sequence is 13 residues long. Germline CDR1 LNHDA, CDR2 SQIVND (reference sequence). Trimming took 5 bases from V and 4 from J, leaving 10 bases between them.

This chain connects TRBV18 to TRBJ2-7; D unclear. The CDR3 consists of 16 residues. V was shortened by 0 bases and J by 3 bases, with 15 bases between the two germline ends. Germline values: CDR1 KGHSH, CDR2 LQKENI. The CDR3 loop reads CASSPPSGDHRYEQYF. CDR3 DNA: TGTGCCAGCTCACCACCATCAGGAGACCACCGCTACGAGCAGTACTTC.

A single count supports this clone. This CDR3 is also generated by other DNA sequences in the sample. This chain links TRBV18 with TRBJ1-5; the D gene is possibly TRBD1 (6 bases). The CDR3 sequence is 13 residues long. CDR1 and CDR2 (germline): KGHSH, LQKENI. Trimming pared 4 bases from V and 7 bases from J, leaving 11 bases between. CDR3: CASSLNRDQPQHF. The CDR3 coding sequence is TGTGCCAGCTCACTAAACAGGGACCAGCCCCAGCATTTT.

CDR3 in DNA: TGTGCCAGCGCGTCTGGGTTCGGCTTTGAGCAGTACTTC. Its translation: CASASGFGFEQYF. J is TRBJ2-7 and V is TRBV6-1; D is unresolved. V was pared by 8 bases and J by 7 bases, with 18 bases between. CDR3 length equals 13 residues. CDR1 is MNHNS and CDR2 is SASEGT in the germline V gene.

CDR3 loop: CASSTRGPRKGQFF. CDR3 nucleotides: TGTGCCAGTAGTACCCGGGGCCCTCGTAAGGGGCAGTTCTTC. The V gene is TRBV19, the J gene TRBJ2-1, with D perhaps given as TRBD1 or TRBD2 (5 bases each). Germline V lookup: CDR1 LNHDA, CDR2 SQIVND (reference sequence). Trimming shortened V by 4 bases and J by 12 bases, and 19 bases separated the two germline ends. This CDR3 comprises 14 residues. The full variable domain, rest sourced from reference TRBV19 and TRBJ2-1, is DGGITQSPKYLFRKEGQNVTLSCEQNLNHDAMYWYRQDPGQGLRLIYYSQIVNDFQKGDIAEGYSVSREKKESFPLTVTSAQKNPTAFYLCASSTRGPRKGQFFGPGTRLTVL.

This chain uses TRBV6-5 with TRBJ1-1; D is possibly TRBD1 (6 bases). V was trimmed by 6 bases and J by 4 bases, leaving 15 bases between them. This CDR3 is 14 amino acids long. Germline V gene lookup returns CDR1 MNHEY and CDR2 SVGAGI. The CDR3 loop is CASSVFRGGTEAFF. The CDR3 DNA is TGTGCCAGCAGCGTTTTCAGGGGAGGCACTGAAGCTTTCTTT.

The chain combines TRBV2 with TRBJ2-7, with D possibly called TRBD1 or TRBD2 (5 bases each). Germline V gene lookup returns CDR1 SNHLY and CDR2 FYNNEI. The ends were cut back, 6 bases at V and 2 bases at J, with 11 bases in the middle. This CDR3 is built from 13 residues. CDR3 sequence reads: CASSGTLTYEQYF. CDR3 sequence (DNA): TGTGCCAGCAGCGGGACCCTGACCTACGAGCAGTACTTC.

The V and J genes are TRBV28 and TRBJ2-3; 14 bases map to TRBD2. Germline loops: CDR1 MDHEN, CDR2 SYDVKM. This CDR3 has 18 amino acids. Trimming cost V 6 bases and J 2 bases; bases outside gene matches: 10. In nucleotides, the CDR3 is TGTGCCAGCAGCACCGGGACTAGCGGGAGAGGGGCCACAGATACGCAGTATTTT. Its protein product is CASSTGTSGRGATDTQYF. The full variable domain, its missing parts supplied by reference TRBV28 and TRBJ2-3, is DVKVTQSSRYLVKRTGEKVFLECVQDMDHENMFWYRQDPGLGLRLIYFSYDVKMKEKGDIPEGYSVSREKKERFSLILESASTNQTSMYLCASSTGTSGRGATDTQYFGPGTRLTVL.

The chain uses TRBV6-1 and TRBJ1-2; D unclear. Germline V gene lookup returns CDR1 MNHNS and CDR2 SASEGT. Trimming took 6 bases from V and 0 from J, leaving 5 bases between them. This CDR3 comprises 12 residues. CDR3 protein: CASSLANYGYTF. In nucleotides, the CDR3 is TGTGCCAGCAGCCTCGCTAACTATGGCTACACCTTC.

CDR3: CATVRRTQPLEQYF. The CDR3 nucleotides are TGTGCCACCGTCCGGCGAACTCAGCCCCTTGAGCAGTACTTC. V is TRBV6-6 and J is TRBJ2-7, with unresolved D. Germline V gene lookup returns CDR1 MNHNY and CDR2 SVGAGI (reference sequence). The V and J ends lost 10 bases and 7 bases respectively, with 23 bases between them. The CDR3 runs 14 residues.

The chain employs TRBV11-2 and TRBJ2-7, with D maybe TRBD1 (7 bases). This CDR3 is 16 amino acids long. V lost 0 bases to trimming and J lost 5 bases, with 17 bases between them. Germline V CDR1 and CDR2: SGHAT, FQNNGV. The CDR3 is CASSLDNRGGFHEQYF. The CDR3 DNA reads TGTGCCAGCAGCTTAGACAACAGGGGAGGTTTTCACGAGCAGTACTTC.

The CDR3 bases are TGCGCCAGCAGCTTATCCCCTGGAGGGCATACGGGGGAGACCCAGTACTTC. Translation gives CASSLSPGGHTGETQYF. The rearrangement joins TRBV5-1 to TRBJ2-5, with D possibly matching TRBD2 (6 bases). The CDR3 covers 17 residues. V was shortened by 2 bases and J by 5 bases, with 22 bases between the two germline ends. Germline V gene lookup returns CDR1 SGHRS and CDR2 YFSETQ.

This sequence joins TRBV19 and TRBJ1-2; no reliable D call. The CDR3 loop spans 14 amino acids. Germline-derived CDR1 and CDR2 are LNHDA and SQIVND (reference sequence). Trimming took off 5 bases at V and 2 bases at J, with 12 bases between the two ends. This CDR3 reads CASSLRATNYGYTF. CDR3 sequence (DNA): TGTGCCAGTAGTCTTCGAGCTACAAACTATGGCTACACCTTC.

A note on this clone: This same CDR3 is encoded by further DNA sequences in the sample. The chain joins TRBV21-1 to TRBJ2-3. TRBV21-1 is reported as a pseudogene. The CDR3 has 12 residues. The CDR3 loop reads CASSKETDTQYF. The CDR3 coding sequence is TGTGCCAGCAGCAAAGAAACAGATACGCAGTATTTT.

This clone was seen a single time. V and J are TRBV4-3 and TRBJ2-2; weak D call: TRBD2 (6 bases). The CDR3 spans 17 residues. Germline CDR1 LGHNA, CDR2 YSLEER. The V end lost 0 bases, the J end lost 7 bases, and 18 bases lay between the germline ends. The DNA of the CDR3 is TGCGCCAGCAGCCAAGATAGCGGTGGATACGGGATCGGGGAGCTGTTTTTT. Translated, it gives CASSQDSGGYGIGELFF.

J is TRBJ2-2 and V is TRBV4-3, with TRBD2 identical over 16 bases. The J segment lost 5 bases and the V segment lost 3 bases, leaving 3 bases of the junction unmatched. This CDR3 spans 17 amino acids. CDR1 and CDR2 from the germline V gene are LGHNA and YSLEER. CDR3 DNA sequence: TGCGCCAGCAGCCAGCCGGGACTAGCGGGAGGGACCGGGGAGCTGTTTTTT. Protein: CASSQPGLAGGTGELFF.